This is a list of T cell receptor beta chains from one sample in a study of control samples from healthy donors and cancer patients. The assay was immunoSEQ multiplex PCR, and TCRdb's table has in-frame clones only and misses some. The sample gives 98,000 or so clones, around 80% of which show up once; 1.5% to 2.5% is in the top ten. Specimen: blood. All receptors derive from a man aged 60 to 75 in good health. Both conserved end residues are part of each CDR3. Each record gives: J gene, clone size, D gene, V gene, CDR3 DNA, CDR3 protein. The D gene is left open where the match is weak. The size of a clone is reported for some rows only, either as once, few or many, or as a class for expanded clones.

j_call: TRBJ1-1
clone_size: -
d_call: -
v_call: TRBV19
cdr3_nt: TGTGCCAGTTCTGCATGGGATAATGAAGCTTTCTTT
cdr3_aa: CASSAWDNEAFF

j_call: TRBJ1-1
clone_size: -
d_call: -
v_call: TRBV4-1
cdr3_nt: TGCGCCTCTCAGGTGGGTGGCCTCATGAACACTGAAGCTTTCTTT
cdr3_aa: CASQVGGLMNTEAFF

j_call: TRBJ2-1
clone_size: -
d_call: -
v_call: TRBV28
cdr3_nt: TGTGCCAGCAGTACCGAATGGACTCGAGGTTTTGGAGGCGAGCAGTTCTTC
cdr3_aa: CASSTEWTRGFGGEQFF

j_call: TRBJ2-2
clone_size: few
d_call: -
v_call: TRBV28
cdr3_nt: TGTGCCAGCAGCCGCGAGGAGGGTTACACCGGGGAGCTGTTTTTT
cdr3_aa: CASSREEGYTGELFF

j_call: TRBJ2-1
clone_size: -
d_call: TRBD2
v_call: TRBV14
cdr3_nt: TGTGCCAGCAGCCCGGGACTAGCGGGGGGCCCGAGCTCCTACAATGAGCAGTTCTTC
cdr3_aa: CASSPGLAGGPSSYNEQFF

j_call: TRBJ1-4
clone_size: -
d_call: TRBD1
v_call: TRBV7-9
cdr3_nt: TGTGCCAGCAGCCGGACAGGGGGCACGGGGAATGAAAAACTGTTTTTT
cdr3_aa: CASSRTGGTGNEKLFF

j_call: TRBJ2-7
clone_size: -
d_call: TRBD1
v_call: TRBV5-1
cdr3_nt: TGCGCCAGCAGGTTAGGACAGGGCCACGAGCAGTACTTC
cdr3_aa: CASRLGQGHEQYF

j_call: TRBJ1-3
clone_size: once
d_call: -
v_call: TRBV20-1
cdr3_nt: TGCAGTGCTAGTAAGGGAGATCGGGGAAACACCATATATTTT
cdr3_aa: CSASKGDRGNTIYF

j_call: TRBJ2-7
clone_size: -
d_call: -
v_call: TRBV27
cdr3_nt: TGTGCCAGCAGTTTTCGGGGTAGCGGATCCTCCTCCTACGAGCAGTACTTC
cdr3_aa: CASSFRGSGSSSYEQYF

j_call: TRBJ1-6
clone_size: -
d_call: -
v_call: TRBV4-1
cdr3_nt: TGCGCCAGCAGCCAAGATGAGAGGGGCTATAATTCACCCCTCCACTTT
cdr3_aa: CASSQDERGYNSPLHF

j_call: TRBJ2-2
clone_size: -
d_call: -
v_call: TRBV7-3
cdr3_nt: TGTGCCAGCAGCACCCGACTAGCCGGGGAGCTGTTTTTT
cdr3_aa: CASSTRLAGELFF

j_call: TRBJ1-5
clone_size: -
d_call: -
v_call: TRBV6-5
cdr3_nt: TGTGCCAGCAGTTCCCGGGGGTCAGACAATCAGCCCCAGCATTTT
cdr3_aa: CASSSRGSDNQPQHF

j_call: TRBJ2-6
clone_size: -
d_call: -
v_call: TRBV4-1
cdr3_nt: TGCGCCAGCAGCCCTCGGCCCCCGGCGTCTAGCGGGGCCAACGTCCTGACTTTC
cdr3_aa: CASSPRPPASSGANVLTF

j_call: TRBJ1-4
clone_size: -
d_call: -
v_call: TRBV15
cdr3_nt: TGTGCCACCAGCAGGTCGCCCAATTCTAATGAAAAACTGTTTTTT
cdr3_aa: CATSRSPNSNEKLFF

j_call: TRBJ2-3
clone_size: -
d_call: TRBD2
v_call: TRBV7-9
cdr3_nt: TGTGCCAGCAGCTTAGGGTCACTAGCGGAAGATACGCAGTATTTT
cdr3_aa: CASSLGSLAEDTQYF

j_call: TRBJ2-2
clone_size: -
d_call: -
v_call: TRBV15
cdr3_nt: TGTGCCACCAGCTTGGGACTCCGGTCCACCGGGGAGCTGTTTTTT
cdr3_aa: CATSLGLRSTGELFF

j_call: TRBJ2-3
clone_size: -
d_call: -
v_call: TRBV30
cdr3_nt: TGTGCCTGGAGGCCAGGGGTCGGTACAGATACGCAGTATTTT
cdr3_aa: CAWRPGVGTDTQYF

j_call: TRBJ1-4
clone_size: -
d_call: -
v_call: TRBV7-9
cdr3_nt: TGTGCCAGCAGCTTTCAGAGATTTAATGAAAAACTGTTTTTT
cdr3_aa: CASSFQRFNEKLFF

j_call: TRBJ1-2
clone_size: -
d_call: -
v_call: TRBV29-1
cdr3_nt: TGCAGCGTTGACGGTAAAGGTGGTGCGGGGGCTGGCTACACCTTC
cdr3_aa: CSVDGKGGAGAGYTF

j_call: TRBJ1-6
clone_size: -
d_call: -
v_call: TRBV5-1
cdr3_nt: TGCGCCAGCAGCGAGGTGGGGGGACTGTCACCCCTCCACTTT
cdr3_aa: CASSEVGGLSPLHF

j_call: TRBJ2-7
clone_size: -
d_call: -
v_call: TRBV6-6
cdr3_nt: TGTGCCAGCAGTCCCCCTCTCTACGAGCAGTACTTC
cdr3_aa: CASSPPLYEQYF

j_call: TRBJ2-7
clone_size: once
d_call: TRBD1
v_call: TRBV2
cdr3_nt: TGTGCCAGCCGATCCGGGACAGGCACCTACGAGCAGTACTTC
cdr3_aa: CASRSGTGTYEQYF

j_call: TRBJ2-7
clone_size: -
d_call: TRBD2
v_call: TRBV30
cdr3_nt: TGTGCCTGGAGTGCCGGGACTAGACGTAACGAGCAGTACTTC
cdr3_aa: CAWSAGTRRNEQYF

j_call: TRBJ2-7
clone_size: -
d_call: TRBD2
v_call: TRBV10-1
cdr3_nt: TGCGCCAGGAGACTAGCGGCCTCCTACGAGCAGTACTTC
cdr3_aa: CARRLAASYEQYF

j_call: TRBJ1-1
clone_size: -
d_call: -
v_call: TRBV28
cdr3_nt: TGTGCCAGCAGTCCGAGCAGTAACACTGAAGCTTTCTTT
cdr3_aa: CASSPSSNTEAFF

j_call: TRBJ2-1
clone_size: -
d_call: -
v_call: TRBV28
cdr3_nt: TGTGCCAGCAGTTTAGGGTTTAATGAGCAGTTCTTC
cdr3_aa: CASSLGFNEQFF

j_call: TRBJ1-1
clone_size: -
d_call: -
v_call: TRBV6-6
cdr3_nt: TGTGCCATCATTAAAGGCGTGAACACTGAAGCTTTCTTT
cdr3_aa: CAIIKGVNTEAFF

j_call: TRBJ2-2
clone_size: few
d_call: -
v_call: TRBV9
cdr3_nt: TGTGCCAGCAGCTACGCGATAGGGACCGGGGAGCTGTTTTTT
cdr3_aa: CASSYAIGTGELFF

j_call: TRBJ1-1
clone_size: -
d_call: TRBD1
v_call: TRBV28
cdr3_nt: TGTGCCAGCAGCCACAGGGGTTGGGGACGGCACCCTGAAGCTTTCTTT
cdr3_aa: CASSHRGWGRHPEAFF

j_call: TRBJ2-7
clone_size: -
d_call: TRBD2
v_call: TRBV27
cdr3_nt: TGTGCCAGCAGTGTATCAATAAGGGGCGGGAGGGCCAGCGGTCCTAGCGAGCAGTACTTC
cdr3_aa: CASSVSIRGGRASGPSEQYF

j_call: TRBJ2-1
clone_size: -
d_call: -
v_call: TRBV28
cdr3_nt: TGTGCCAGCAGTTTGGGGACCCGGGACAATGAGCAGTTCTTC
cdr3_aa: CASSLGTRDNEQFF

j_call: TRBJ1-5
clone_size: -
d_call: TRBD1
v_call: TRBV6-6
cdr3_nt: TGTGCCAGCAGTCGCCCCTCCGGGACAGGGGGACGTAGCAATCAGCCCCAGCATTTT
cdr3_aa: CASSRPSGTGGRSNQPQHF

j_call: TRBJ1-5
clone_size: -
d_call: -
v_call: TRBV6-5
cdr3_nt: TGTGCCAGCAGTTACAAAGGGGTCCATCAGCCCCAGCATTTT
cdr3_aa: CASSYKGVHQPQHF

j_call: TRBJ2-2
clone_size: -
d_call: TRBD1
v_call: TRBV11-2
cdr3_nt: TGTGCCAGCAGCCCCCGACAGGGCGAGAACACCGGGGAGCTGTTTTTT
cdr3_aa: CASSPRQGENTGELFF

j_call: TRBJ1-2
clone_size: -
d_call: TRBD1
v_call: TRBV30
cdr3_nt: TGTGCCTGGAGCGCCGACAGGGCTTATGGCTACACCTTC
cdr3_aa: CAWSADRAYGYTF

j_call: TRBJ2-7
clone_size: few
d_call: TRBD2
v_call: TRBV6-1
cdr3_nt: TGTGCCAGCAGTGAGGGAGGGGACCACTACGAGCAGTACTTC
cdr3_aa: CASSEGGDHYEQYF

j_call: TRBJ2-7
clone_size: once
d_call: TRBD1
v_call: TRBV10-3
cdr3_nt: TGTGCCACCACACCGGGACAGGGATCCTACGAGCAGTACTTC
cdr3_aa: CATTPGQGSYEQYF

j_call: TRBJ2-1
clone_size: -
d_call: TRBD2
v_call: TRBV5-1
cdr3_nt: TGCGCCAGCAGGACGAGCGGGGCTCCCAGGGATGAGCAGTTCTTC
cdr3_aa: CASRTSGAPRDEQFF

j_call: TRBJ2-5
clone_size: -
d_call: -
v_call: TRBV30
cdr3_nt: TGTGCCTGGAGTGTCGGGCGGGGCCGTTCGTCGGCCCAGTACTTC
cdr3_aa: CAWSVGRGRSSAQYF

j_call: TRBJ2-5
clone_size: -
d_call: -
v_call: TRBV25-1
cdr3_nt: TGTGCCACCCGTCCCGTGAGCGGGGAGACCCAGTACTTC
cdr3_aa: CATRPVSGETQYF

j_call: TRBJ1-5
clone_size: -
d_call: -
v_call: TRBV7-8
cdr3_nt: TGTGCCAGCAGCTCAAGGGGGAGCAATCAGCCCCAGCATTTT
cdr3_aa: CASSSRGSNQPQHF

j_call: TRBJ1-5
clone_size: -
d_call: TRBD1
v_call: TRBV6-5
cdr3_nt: TGTGCCAGCATCCCGGGACAGGGGAATCAGCCCCAGCATTTT
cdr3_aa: CASIPGQGNQPQHF

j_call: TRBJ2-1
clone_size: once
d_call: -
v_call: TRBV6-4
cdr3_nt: TGTGCCAGCAGCGCGTCCCCCCCCGTCAAAGGGGAGAATGAGCAGTTCTTC
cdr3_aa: CASSASPPVKGENEQFF

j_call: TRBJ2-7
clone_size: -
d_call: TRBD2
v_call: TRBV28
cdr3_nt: TGTGCCAGCAGTACCCCACTAGCGGGAGTCTCATACGAGCAGTACTTC
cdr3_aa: CASSTPLAGVSYEQYF

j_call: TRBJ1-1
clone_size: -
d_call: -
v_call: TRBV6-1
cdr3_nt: TGTGCCAGCAGTGAAGTGGAGGTACTACTGAACACTGAAGCTTTCTTT
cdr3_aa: CASSEVEVLLNTEAFF

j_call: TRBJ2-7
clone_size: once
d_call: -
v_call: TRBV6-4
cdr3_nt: TGTGCCAGCAGTGACCGGGGTTTGGAGGACGAGCAGTACTTC
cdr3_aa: CASSDRGLEDEQYF